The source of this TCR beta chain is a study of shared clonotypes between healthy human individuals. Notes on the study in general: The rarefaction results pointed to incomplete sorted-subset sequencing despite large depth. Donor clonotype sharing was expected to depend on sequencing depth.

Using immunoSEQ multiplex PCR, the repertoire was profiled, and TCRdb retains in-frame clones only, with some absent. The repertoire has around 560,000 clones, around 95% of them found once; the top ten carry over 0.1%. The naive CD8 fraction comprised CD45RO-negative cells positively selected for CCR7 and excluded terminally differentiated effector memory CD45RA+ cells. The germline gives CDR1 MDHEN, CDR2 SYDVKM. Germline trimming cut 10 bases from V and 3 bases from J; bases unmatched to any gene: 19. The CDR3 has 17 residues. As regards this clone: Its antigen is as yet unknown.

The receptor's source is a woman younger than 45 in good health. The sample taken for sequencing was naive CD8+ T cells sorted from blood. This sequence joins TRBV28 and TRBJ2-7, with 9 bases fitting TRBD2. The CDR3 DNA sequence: TGTGCCACTCAGGGAGGCCTGGCGGGAGGGCTAAGCTACGAGCAGTACTTC. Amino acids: CATQGGLAGGLSYEQYF. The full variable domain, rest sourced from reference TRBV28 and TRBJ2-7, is DVKVTQSSRYLVKRTGEKVFLECVQDMDHENMFWYRQDPGLGLRLIYFSYDVKMKEKGDIPEGYSVSREKKERFSLILESASTNQTSMYLCATQGGLAGGLSYEQYFGPGTRLTVT.